Shown below are 24 T cell receptor beta chains from a single sample sequenced in a study of T-cell memory formation after mild COVID-19. TCRdb called the 5' RACE reads again in MiXCR, with one record for every CDR3 protein. The sample holds hundreds of thousands of distinct CDR3 sequences, 25% to 30% seen once. Sequencing was done on a sample of PBMCs or a T cell subset sorted from them (not recorded which). The receptors originated from an adult woman who had mild COVID-19 (a few samples of this study predate the infection). Cell type and time point are not known.

This chain uses TRBV3-1 with TRBJ1-2, with D unresolved. CDR1 LGHDT and CDR2 YNNKEL come from the germline V gene (reference sequence). Deletions cut 4 bases from V and 2 bases from J, with 11 bases between. The CDR3 has 14 residues. The CDR3 region is CASSRPSVNYGYTF. For the CDR3, the DNA is TGTGCCAGCAGCCGGCCAAGTGTCAACTATGGCTACACCTTC.

This clonotype appeared many times. As DNA, the CDR3 is TGTGCCAGCAGCTTAAAGACAGGGGGCACCGGGGAGCTGTTTTTT. Its translation is CASSLKTGGTGELFF. The chain has TRBV11-2 and TRBJ2-2; 9 bases fit TRBD1. Losses at the gene ends were 2 bases for V and 4 bases for J; bases not matched to a gene: 2. Germline CDR1 and CDR2: SGHAT and FQNNGV. CDR3 length: 15 residues.

The gene calls are TRBV6-2 or TRBV6-3 and TRBJ2-1; 14 nucleotides match TRBD2. This CDR3 has 19 residues. J lost 2 bases, V lost 3 bases, and 9 bases had no gene match. Germline V gene data show CDR1 as MNHEY and CDR2 as SVGEGT. CDR3 in DNA: TGTGCCAGCAGTTATCCGACTAGCGGGAGGGCCATCGCCTACAATGAGCAGTTCTTC. This sequence encodes CASSYPTSGRAIAYNEQFF.

The rearrangement joins TRBV9 to TRBJ2-6, with unresolved D. V lost 4 bases and J lost 2, with 7 bases in between. Per the germline V gene, CDR1 is SGDLS and CDR2 is YYNGEE. The CDR3 covers 14 residues. The CDR3 coding sequence is TGTGCCAGCAGCCAAGTGGCTGGGGCCAACGTCCTGACTTTC. Residues: CASSQVAGANVLTF.

The chain links TRBV4-1 to TRBJ2-7, with 8 bases that match TRBD2. Germline loops: CDR1 MGHRA, CDR2 YSYEKL. The CDR3 length is 14 residues. J was trimmed by 3 bases and V by 3 bases; bases with no gene match: 4. CDR3 in amino acids: CASSQPTSGYEQYF. The DNA for the CDR3 is TGCGCCAGCAGCCAGCCTACTAGCGGCTACGAGCAGTACTTC.

This clonotype was recorded at least ten times. This chain joins TRBV20-1 and TRBJ2-1, with 9 bases lining up with TRBD1. V trimming: 3 bases; J trimming: 8 bases; junction bases outside the gene matches: 8. The germline V gene encodes CDR1 DFQATT and CDR2 SNEGSKA (reference sequence). CDR3 length: 14 residues. The CDR3 DNA reads TGCAGTGCTAGGTACAGGGGGCGCAGCGATGAGCAGTTCTTC. Translation: CSARYRGRSDEQFF.

In this sample, this clonotype turned up a few times. The chain recombines TRBV30 with TRBJ1-5; 9 bases agree with TRBD1. Germline CDR1 reads GTSNPN; CDR2 reads SVGIG (reference sequence). Trimming at V came to 3 bases and at J to 5 bases, leaving 5 bases not matched to a gene. The CDR3 runs to 14 residues. CDR3 sequence reads: CAWSHGQGYQPQHF. In nucleotides, the CDR3 is TGTGCCTGGAGCCACGGACAGGGGTATCAGCCCCAGCATTTT. Full variable domain (rest looked up from reference TRBV30 and TRBJ1-5): SQTIHQWPATLVQPVGSPLSLECTVEGTSNPNLYWYRQAAGRGLQLLFYSVGIGQISSEVPQNLSASRPQDRQFILSSKKLLLSDSGFYLCAWSHGQGYQPQHFGDGTRLSIL.

This clonotype has a handful of counts. The CDR3 sequence: CASSYGDSGYEQFF. CDR3 DNA: TGTGCCAGCAGCTATGGTGATTCTGGCTATGAGCAGTTCTTC. This chain joins TRBV7-3 and TRBJ2-1; no definite D call. CDR3 length: 14 amino acids. Germline V gene data show CDR1 as SGHTA and CDR2 as FQGTGA. V lost 4 bases to trimming and J lost 8 bases, with 15 bases between them.

The rearrangement joins TRBV7-7 to TRBJ1-5, with D perhaps TRBD1 (6 bases). The germline gives CDR1 SSHAT, CDR2 FNYEAQ (reference sequence). The CDR3 is 19 residues long. Trimming removed 2 bases from V and 5 bases from J, with 25 bases in between. CDR3 coding DNA: TGTGCCAGCAGCTTATTGGAGCCCCACAGGGAGGGGATTTATCAGCCCCAGCATTTT. Amino acids: CASSLLEPHREGIYQPQHF.

This clonotype was recorded a few times. The chain uses TRBV7-9 and TRBJ2-3; 9 nucleotides align to TRBD2. Trimming at V came to 3 bases and at J to 5 bases, leaving 15 bases not matched to a gene. CDR3 length equals 18 residues. Per germline, CDR1 SEHNR and CDR2 FQNEAQ (reference sequence). CDR3 sequence (DNA): TGTGCCAGCAGCTTCCATATCCTTAGCGGGAGAATCAAAGATACGCAGTATTTT. It translates to CASSFHILSGRIKDTQYF.

The rearrangement uses TRBV29-1 and TRBJ2-7; D remains unclear. This CDR3 is 12 amino acids long. Germline CDR1 reads SQVTM; CDR2 reads ANQGSEA. V lost 1 base, J lost 2 bases, and 6 bases lay in between. DNA for the CDR3: TGCAGCGTTGAAGGGCTCGCCTACGAGCAGTACTTC. Protein sequence: CSVEGLAYEQYF.

The chain has TRBV2 and TRBJ2-2; D is ambiguous. Trimming took 4 bases from V and 2 from J, leaving 23 bases between them. The CDR3 extends over 19 amino acids. Germline assignment: CDR1 SNHLY and CDR2 FYNNEI. The CDR3 sequence is CASSVSVIARSINTGELFF. CDR3 DNA sequence: TGTGCCAGCAGTGTGTCTGTCATTGCGCGCTCAATCAACACCGGGGAGCTGTTTTTT.

The rearrangement uses TRBV18 and TRBJ1-2; maybe TRBD1 (5 bases). This CDR3 has 15 residues. Trimming stripped 4 bases from V and 0 bases from J, with 12 bases between. Germline-derived CDR1 and CDR2 are KGHSH and LQKENI. The CDR3 DNA reads TGTGCCAGCTCACGGGGACGGCTAGCTAACTATGGCTACACCTTC. Encoded protein: CASSRGRLANYGYTF.

The V and J genes are TRBV7-8 and TRBJ2-4, with 11 bases identical to TRBD2. The V and J ends lost 5 bases and 2 bases, in that order; junction bases with no gene match: 14. CDR1 and CDR2 from the germline V gene are SGHVS and FQNEAQ. The CDR3 is 19 amino acids. The CDR3 reads CASSDPRLSGRDSKNIQYF. In DNA, the CDR3 is TGTGCCAGCAGCGATCCCAGACTTAGCGGGAGGGACTCCAAAAACATTCAGTACTTC.

Only a few counts were recorded for this clonotype. The V and J genes are TRBV12-3 or TRBV12-4 and TRBJ2-2; D gene unclear. The V end lost 5 bases, the J end lost 7 bases, and 11 bases lay between the germline ends. The CDR3 spans 13 residues. As DNA, the CDR3 is TGTGCCAGCAGTCCGGTATCATACGGGGAGCTGTTTTTT. Encoded protein: CASSPVSYGELFF.

V is TRBV27 and J is TRBJ2-7; 8 bases line up with TRBD1. The germline V gene encodes CDR1 MNHEY and CDR2 SMNVEV (reference sequence). The CDR3 is made up of 13 amino acids. Unmatched junction bases numbered 4, after V lost 4 bases and J lost 5 bases. The CDR3 DNA reads TGTGCCAGCAGTTCGGCAGGGGGCCACGAGCAGTACTTC. Amino acids: CASSSAGGHEQYF.

The chain combines TRBV4-2 with TRBJ2-7, with a tentative D call TRBD2 (5 bases). This CDR3 is 16 amino acids long. CDR1 and CDR2 (germline): LGHNA, YNFKEQ. V dropped 2 bases and J dropped 2 bases, with 16 bases sitting between them. The CDR3 DNA is TGTGCCAGCAGCCAACCCGGGGTAGCGCTAACCTACGAGCAGTACTTC. It is translated as CASSQPGVALTYEQYF.

This clonotype was detected once. The chain employs TRBV21-1 and TRBJ2-7; the table names TRBD1, a call not compared with the DNA. TRBV21-1 is termed a pseudogene. The CDR3 is made up of 13 amino acids. In DNA, the CDR3 is TGTGCCAGCATCCCGCCCCCAGGATACGAGCAGTACTTC. It specifies CASIPPPGYEQYF.

The DNA of the CDR3 is TGTGCCACCAGCCGCAGTGTGACCACAGATACGCAGTATTTT. Amino acids: CATSRSVTTDTQYF. V and J are TRBV15 and TRBJ2-3; D is ambiguous. The CDR3 is 14 amino acids. V shed 5 bases and J shed 2 bases, with 11 bases lying between them. The germline V gene has CDR1 LNHNV and CDR2 YYDKDF (reference sequence).

This clonotype appeared many times. The chain joins TRBV29-1 to TRBJ2-3; 7 nucleotides agree with TRBD2. This CDR3 comprises 15 residues. V lost 4 bases, J lost 0 bases, and 7 bases stayed unmatched. CDR1 is SQVTM, CDR2 ANQGSEA, per germline. The CDR3 region has the DNA TGCAGCGTTGCTAGCGGTACAGCTAGCACAGATACGCAGTATTTT. This codes for CSVASGTASTDTQYF.

This clonotype showed up just a few times. This chain's CDR3 is CSASPPGANTEAFF. DNA for the CDR3: TGCAGCGCCTCACCCCCCGGGGCGAACACTGAAGCTTTCTTT. This chain uses TRBV29-1 with TRBJ1-1; possible D gene TRBD1, 5 bases. With 7 bases removed from V and 1 base from J, the gap between germline ends came to 16 bases. Per the germline V gene, CDR1 is SQVTM and CDR2 is ANQGSEA. This CDR3 is 14 amino acids long.

This clonotype was counted a few times. The V gene is TRBV7-2, the J gene TRBJ2-1; 9 nucleotides agree with TRBD1. CDR3 length: 15 amino acids. Trimming removed 8 bases from V and 5 bases from J; junction bases left unmatched: 10. Germline values: CDR1 SGHTA, CDR2 FQGNSA. In DNA form, the CDR3 reads TGTGCCAGCTGTCTCCCGGGACAGGGAAACAATGAGCAGTTCTTC. Encoded protein: CASCLPGQGNNEQFF.

The table lists this clonotype with a few counts. This chain links TRBV28 with TRBJ1-3; the D gene is possibly TRBD1 (6 bases). The CDR3 covers 17 residues. The germline V and J ends were trimmed by 4 bases and 0 bases, with 16 bases remaining between them. CDR1 MDHEN and CDR2 SYDVKM come from the germline V gene. The CDR3 is CASSSLGGTNSGNTIYF. CDR3 DNA: TGTGCCAGCAGTTCTTTAGGGGGAACCAACTCTGGAAACACCATATATTTT. Full variable domain (rest looked up from reference TRBV28 and TRBJ1-3): DVKVTQSSRYLVKRTGEKVFLECVQDMDHENMFWYRQDPGLGLRLIYFSYDVKMKEKGDIPEGYSVSREKKERFSLILESASTNQTSMYLCASSSLGGTNSGNTIYFGEGSWLTVV.

The chain links TRBV3-1 to TRBJ1-2; TRBD1 matches 7 bases. This CDR3 contains 15 residues. The V segment lost 4 bases and the J segment 3 bases; nucleotides outside the gene matches: 8. Germline V gene lookup returns CDR1 LGHDT and CDR2 YNNKEL (reference sequence). CDR3 nucleotide sequence: TGTGCCAGCAGCCCCCGCGGAGGGGGCGACTATGGCTACACCTTC. Translation gives CASSPRGGGDYGYTF.